Sequencing of this T cell receptor beta chain was carried out in a study of Ad26.COV2.S vaccination and SARS-CoV-2 variants. Treatment noted: some 19 received Ad26.COV2.S at low or high dose, single or two shots; about 5 received placebo; per-sample allocation not given. At day 63 after the first vaccine or placebo injection, samples were drawn. In the case of this clone: Its cognate antigen is unknown.

Whole-study findings and limits: Reported post-vaccination CD8+ and CD4+ T cell responses to spike showed substantial breadth.

Generated by immunoSEQ multiplex PCR, the TCRdb table keeps only in-frame clones and is missing some. The table has 350,000 to 400,000 clones, more than 85% seen once. V trimming: 4 bases; J trimming: 8 bases; junction bases outside the gene matches: 6. Germline CDR1 PRHDT, CDR2 FYEKMQ (reference sequence). The CDR3 sequence is 15 residues long. The J gene is TRBJ2-1, the V gene TRBV13; 12 bases are a match to TRBD1. The sample in question was peripheral blood, obtained in a trial of Ad26.COV2.S vaccine versus placebo. This sequence was found in a person between 18 and 65 years old who received the Ad26.COV2.S COVID-19 vaccine or a placebo. This chain's CDR3 is CASSSAGTGGYEQFF. Written as DNA, the CDR3 is TGTGCCAGCAGCTCAGCCGGGACAGGGGGCTATGAGCAGTTCTTC.